This paragraph reports one T cell receptor (beta chain). MiXCR, run by TCRdb on the 5' RACE reads, gives a single entry per CDR3 protein. The sample consists of tens of thousands of distinct CDR3 sequences, around a quarter of them appearing once. CDR1 is MNHEY, CDR2 SVGAGI, per germline. The CDR3 loop spans 16 amino acids. Trimming at V came to 5 bases and at J to 3 bases, leaving 5 bases not matched to a gene. This sample was included in a study of T-cell memory formation after mild COVID-19. For the study at large: TCR clusters mostly belonged to single donors.

The J gene is TRBJ2-3, the V gene TRBV6-5, with 13 nucleotides matching TRBD2. The TCR sequence derives from a man aged 18 to 35 who had mild COVID-19 (a few samples of this study predate the infection). Cell type and time point are not known. The sequenced sample consisted of PBMCs or a T cell subset sorted from them (not recorded which). This CDR3 is CASSLLAGGATDTQYF. CDR3 DNA sequence: TGTGCCAGCAGTCTACTAGCGGGGGGGGCAACAGATACGCAGTATTTT.